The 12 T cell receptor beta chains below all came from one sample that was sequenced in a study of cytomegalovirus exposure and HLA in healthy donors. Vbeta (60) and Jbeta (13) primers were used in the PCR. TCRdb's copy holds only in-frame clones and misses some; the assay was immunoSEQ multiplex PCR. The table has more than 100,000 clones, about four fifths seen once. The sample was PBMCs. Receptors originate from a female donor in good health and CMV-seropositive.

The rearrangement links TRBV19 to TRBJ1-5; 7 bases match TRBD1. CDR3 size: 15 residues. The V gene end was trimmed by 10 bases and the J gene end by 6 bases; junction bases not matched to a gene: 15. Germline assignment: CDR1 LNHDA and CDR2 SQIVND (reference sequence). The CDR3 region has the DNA TGTGCCACCCGTTATCTCCAGGGGGGAATTCAGCCCCAGCATTTT. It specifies CATRYLQGGIQPQHF. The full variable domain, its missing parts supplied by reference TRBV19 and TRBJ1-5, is DGGITQSPKYLFRKEGQNVTLSCEQNLNHDAMYWYRQDPGQGLRLIYYSQIVNDFQKGDIAEGYSVSREKKESFPLTVTSAQKNPTAFYLCATRYLQGGIQPQHFGDGTRLSIL.

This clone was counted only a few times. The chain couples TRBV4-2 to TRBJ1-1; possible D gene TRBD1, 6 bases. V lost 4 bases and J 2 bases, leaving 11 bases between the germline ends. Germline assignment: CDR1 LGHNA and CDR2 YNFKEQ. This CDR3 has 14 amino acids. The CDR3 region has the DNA TGTGCCAGCAGCCCGAGGACAGCCAACACTGAAGCTTTCTTT. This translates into CASSPRTANTEAFF.

CDR3 sequence: CASRDRSPGGYTF. The CDR3 bases are TGTGCCAGCCGGGACAGGTCCCCTGGCGGCTACACCTTC. V gene TRBV28 combines with J gene TRBJ1-2, with 8 bases identical to TRBD1. CDR3 size: 13 residues. Germline-derived CDR1 and CDR2 are MDHEN and SYDVKM. The J segment lost 8 bases and the V segment lost 8 bases, leaving 10 bases of the junction unmatched.

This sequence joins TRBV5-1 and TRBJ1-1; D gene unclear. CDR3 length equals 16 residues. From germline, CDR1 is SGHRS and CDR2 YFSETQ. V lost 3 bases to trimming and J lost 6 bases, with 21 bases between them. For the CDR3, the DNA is TGCGCCAGCAGCTCTGGAGTGACGGGGATCCGAGCTGAAGCTTTCTTT. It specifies CASSSGVTGIRAEAFF. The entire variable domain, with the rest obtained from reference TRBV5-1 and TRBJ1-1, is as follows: KAGVTQTPRYLIKTRGQQVTLSCSPISGHRSVSWYQQTPGQGLQFLFEYFSETQRNKGNFPGRFSGRQFSNSRSEMNVSTLELGDSALYLCASSSGVTGIRAEAFFGQGTRLTVV.

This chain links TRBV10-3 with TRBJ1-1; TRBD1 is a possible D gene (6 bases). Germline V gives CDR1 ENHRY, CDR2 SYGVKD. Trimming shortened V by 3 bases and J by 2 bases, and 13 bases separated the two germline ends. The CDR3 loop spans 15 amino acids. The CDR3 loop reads CAISEFGTPNTEAFF. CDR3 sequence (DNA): TGTGCCATCAGTGAATTTGGGACACCCAACACTGAAGCTTTCTTT.

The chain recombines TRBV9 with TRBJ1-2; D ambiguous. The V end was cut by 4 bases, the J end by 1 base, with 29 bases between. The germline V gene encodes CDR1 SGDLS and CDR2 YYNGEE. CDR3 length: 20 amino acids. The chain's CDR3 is CASSPNHPGRTGRSNYGYTF. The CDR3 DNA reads TGTGCCAGCAGCCCGAACCACCCCGGACGCACGGGGAGGAGTAACTATGGCTACACCTTC.

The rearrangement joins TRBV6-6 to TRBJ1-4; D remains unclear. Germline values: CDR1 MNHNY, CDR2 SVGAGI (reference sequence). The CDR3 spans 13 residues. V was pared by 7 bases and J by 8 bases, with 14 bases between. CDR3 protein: CASTPRAGEKLFF. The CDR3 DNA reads TGTGCCAGCACTCCCCGCGCAGGCGAAAAACTGTTTTTT.

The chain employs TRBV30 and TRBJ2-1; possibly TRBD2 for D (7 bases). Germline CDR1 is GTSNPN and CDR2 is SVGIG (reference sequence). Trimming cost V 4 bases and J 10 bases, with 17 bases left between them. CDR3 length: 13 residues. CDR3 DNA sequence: TGTGCCTGGACAAATGGGGGGGCTCGAGAGCAGTTCTTC. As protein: CAWTNGGAREQFF.

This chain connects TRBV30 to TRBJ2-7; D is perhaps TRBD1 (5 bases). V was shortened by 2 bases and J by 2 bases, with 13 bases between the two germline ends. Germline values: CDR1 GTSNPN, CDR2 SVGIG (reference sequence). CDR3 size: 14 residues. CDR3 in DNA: TGTGCCTGGAGTCTAGGGCCAGGGACCTACGAGCAGTACTTC. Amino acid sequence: CAWSLGPGTYEQYF.

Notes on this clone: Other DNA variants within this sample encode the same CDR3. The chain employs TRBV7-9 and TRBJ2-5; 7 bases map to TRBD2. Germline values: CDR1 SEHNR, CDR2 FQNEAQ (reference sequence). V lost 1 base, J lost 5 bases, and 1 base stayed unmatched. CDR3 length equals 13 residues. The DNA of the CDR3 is TGTGCCAGCAGCTTAGTGGGGGGGGAGACCCAGTACTTC. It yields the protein CASSLVGGETQYF.

In DNA, the CDR3 is TGTGCCAGCTCACCATCGGGGTCCTCTGGGGCCAACGTCCTGACTTTC. Its protein product is CASSPSGSSGANVLTF. V gene TRBV18 combines with J gene TRBJ2-6; D perhaps matches TRBD2 (5 bases). CDR1 is KGHSH, CDR2 LQKENI, per germline. The CDR3 contains 16 residues. V lost 2 bases and J 0 bases, leaving 8 bases between the germline ends.

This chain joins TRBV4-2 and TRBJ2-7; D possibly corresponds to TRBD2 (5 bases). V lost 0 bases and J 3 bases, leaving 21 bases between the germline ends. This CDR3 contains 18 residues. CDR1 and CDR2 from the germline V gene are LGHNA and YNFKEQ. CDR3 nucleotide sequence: TGTGCCAGCAGCCAAGATGCCGGCCGGGGTATCCTCGGCTACGAGCAGTACTTC. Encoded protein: CASSQDAGRGILGYEQYF.